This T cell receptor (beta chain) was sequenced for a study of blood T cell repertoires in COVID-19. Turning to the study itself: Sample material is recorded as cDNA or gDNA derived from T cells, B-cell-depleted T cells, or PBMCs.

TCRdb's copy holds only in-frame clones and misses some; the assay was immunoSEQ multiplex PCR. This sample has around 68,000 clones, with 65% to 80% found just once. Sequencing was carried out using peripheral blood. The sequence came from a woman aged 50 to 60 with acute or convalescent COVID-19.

CDR3 protein: CASSQSQQGQGINEQFF. CDR3 coding DNA: TGCGCCAGCAGCCAATCCCAACAGGGGCAGGGTATCAATGAGCAGTTCTTC. The V and J genes are TRBV4-1 and TRBJ2-1, with 7 bases that match TRBD1. Germline lookup yields CDR1 MGHRA and CDR2 YSYEKL. CDR3 size: 17 residues. V lost 2 bases, J lost 6 bases, and 13 bases stayed unmatched.